This TCR beta chain was obtained from a study of HIV-infected patients and healthy controls. One entry per CDR3 protein results from TCRdb running MiXCR on the 5' RACE reads. The sample shows about 67,000 distinct CDR3 sequences, about a sixth of them seen only once. This clonotype was observed a few times. The CDR3 spans 11 residues. The germline gives CDR1 WSHSY, CDR2 SAAADI. V lost 2 bases and J lost 8, with 4 bases in between. The clonotype comes from a human donor in good health. The rearrangement links TRBV10-2 to TRBJ2-4; D ambiguous. Source material: CD4+ T cells from blood. CDR3 coding DNA: TGCGCCAGCAGTGAGGCGGACATTCAGTACTTC. It encodes CASSEADIQYF.